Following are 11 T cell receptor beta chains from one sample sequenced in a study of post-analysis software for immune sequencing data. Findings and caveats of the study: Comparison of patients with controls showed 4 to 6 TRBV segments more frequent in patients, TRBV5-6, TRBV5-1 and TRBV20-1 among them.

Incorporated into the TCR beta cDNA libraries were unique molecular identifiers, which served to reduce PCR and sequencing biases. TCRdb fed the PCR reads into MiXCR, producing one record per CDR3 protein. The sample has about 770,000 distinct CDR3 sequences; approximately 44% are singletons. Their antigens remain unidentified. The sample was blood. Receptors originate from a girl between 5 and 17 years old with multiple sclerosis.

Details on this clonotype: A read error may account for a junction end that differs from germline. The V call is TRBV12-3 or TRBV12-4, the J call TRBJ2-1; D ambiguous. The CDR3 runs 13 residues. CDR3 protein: CASSLIGQNVQFF. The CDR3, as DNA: TGTGCCAGCAGTTTAATCGGGCAGAATGTGCAGTTCTTC.

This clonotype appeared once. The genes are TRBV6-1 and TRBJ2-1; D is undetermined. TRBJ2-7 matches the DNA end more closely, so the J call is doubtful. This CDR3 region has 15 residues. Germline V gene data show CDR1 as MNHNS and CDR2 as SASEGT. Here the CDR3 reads CASSGGVSSYNEQYF. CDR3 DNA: TGTGCCAGCAGTGGAGGCGTCAGCTCCTACAATGAGCAGTACTTC.

The CDR3 DNA sequence: TGCAGTGCCAGGAAGGGAGCGGGCTGGGAGGAGCAGTACTTC. Translation: CSARKGAGWEEQYF. The chain is built from TRBV20-1 and TRBJ2-7, with a tentative D call TRBD2 (6 bases). The CDR3 is made up of 14 amino acids. The V gene lost 6 bases and the J gene lost 7 bases, with 22 bases spanning the gap. Per germline, CDR1 DFQATT and CDR2 SNEGSKA (reference sequence).

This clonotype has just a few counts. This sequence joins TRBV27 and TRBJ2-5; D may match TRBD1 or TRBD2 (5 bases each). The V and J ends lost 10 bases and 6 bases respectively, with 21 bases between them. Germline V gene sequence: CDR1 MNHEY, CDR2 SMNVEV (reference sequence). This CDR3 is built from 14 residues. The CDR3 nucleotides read TGTGCCACCCACCGACCGGGGCATAGGAAGACCCAGTACTTC. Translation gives CATHRPGHRKTQYF.

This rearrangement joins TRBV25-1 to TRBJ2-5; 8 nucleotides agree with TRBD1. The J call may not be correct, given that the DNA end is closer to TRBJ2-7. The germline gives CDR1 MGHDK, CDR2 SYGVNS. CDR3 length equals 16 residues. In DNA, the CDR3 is TGTGCCAGCAGTGAACCCGACAGGGGAGGAACCTACGAGCAGTACTTC. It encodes CASSEPDRGGTYEQYF.

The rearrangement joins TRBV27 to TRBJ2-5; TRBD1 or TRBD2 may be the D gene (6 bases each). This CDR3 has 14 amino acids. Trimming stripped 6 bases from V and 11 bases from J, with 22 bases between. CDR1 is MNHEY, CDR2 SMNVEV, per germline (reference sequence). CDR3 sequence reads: CASRYGGTGMEQYF. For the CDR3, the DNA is TGTGCCAGCAGATACGGGGGCACCGGGATGGAGCAGTACTTC.

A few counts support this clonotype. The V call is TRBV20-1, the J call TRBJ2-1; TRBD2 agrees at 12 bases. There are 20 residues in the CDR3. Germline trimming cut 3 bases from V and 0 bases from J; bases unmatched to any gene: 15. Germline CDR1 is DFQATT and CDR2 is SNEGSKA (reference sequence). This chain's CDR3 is CSASPRLAGDSLSSYNEQFF. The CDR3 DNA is TGCAGTGCTAGCCCCAGACTAGCGGGAGACTCCCTTAGCTCCTACAATGAGCAGTTCTTC.

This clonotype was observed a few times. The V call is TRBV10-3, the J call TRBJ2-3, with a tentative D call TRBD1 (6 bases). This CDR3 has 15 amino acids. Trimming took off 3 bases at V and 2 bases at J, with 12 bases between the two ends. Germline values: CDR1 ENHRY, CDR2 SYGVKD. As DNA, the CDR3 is TGTGCCATCAGTGATCCGGGACAAGACACAGATACGCAGTATTTT. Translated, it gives CAISDPGQDTDTQYF.

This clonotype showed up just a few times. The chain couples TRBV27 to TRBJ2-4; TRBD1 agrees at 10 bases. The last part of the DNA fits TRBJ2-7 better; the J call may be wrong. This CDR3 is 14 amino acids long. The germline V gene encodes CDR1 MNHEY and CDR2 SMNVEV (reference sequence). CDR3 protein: CASSRDRGMGEQYF. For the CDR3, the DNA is TGTGCCAGCAGTAGGGACAGGGGAATGGGCGAGCAGTACTTC.

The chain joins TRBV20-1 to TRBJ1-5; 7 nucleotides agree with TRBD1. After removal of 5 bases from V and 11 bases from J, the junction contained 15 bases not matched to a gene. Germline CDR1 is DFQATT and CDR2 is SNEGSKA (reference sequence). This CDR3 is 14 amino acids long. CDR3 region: CSAPYSDRLPAQHF. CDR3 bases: TGCAGTGCTCCTTATTCGGACAGGCTCCCGGCCCAGCATTTT.

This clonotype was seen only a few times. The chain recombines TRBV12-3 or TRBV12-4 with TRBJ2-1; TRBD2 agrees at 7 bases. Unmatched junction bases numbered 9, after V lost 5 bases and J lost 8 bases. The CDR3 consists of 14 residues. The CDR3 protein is CASSGAGARDEQFF. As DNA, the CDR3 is TGTGCCAGCAGTGGGGCGGGAGCAAGGGATGAGCAGTTCTTC.